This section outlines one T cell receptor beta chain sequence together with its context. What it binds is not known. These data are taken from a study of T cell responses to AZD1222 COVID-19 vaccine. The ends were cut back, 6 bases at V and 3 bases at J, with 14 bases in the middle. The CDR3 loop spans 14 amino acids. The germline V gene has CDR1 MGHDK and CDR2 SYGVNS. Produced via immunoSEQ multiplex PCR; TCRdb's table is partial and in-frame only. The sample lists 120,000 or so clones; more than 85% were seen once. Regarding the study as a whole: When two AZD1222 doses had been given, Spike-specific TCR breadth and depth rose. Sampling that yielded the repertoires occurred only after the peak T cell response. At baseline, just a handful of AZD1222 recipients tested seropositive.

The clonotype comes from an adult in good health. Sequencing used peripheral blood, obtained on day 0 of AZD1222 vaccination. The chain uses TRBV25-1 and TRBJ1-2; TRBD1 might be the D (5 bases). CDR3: CASSPRGADYGYTF. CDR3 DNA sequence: TGTGCCAGCAGCCCAAGGGGCGCTGACTATGGCTACACCTTC.